The T cell receptor (beta chain) under discussion was sequenced for a study of chronic HIV infection and antiretroviral therapy. TCRdb reprocessed the 5' RACE reads with MiXCR, giving one entry per CDR3 protein. The sample includes about 48,000 distinct CDR3 sequences, under 20% seen only once; the top ten take under 3.5%. V was clipped by 6 bases and J by 0 bases, with 12 bases between them. The CDR3 covers 14 residues. Germline CDR1 MGHRA, CDR2 YSYEKL. The sequencing sample was made of peripheral blood. This TCR derives from an adult who had HIV and had not received antiretroviral therapy, or was an uninfected healthy control (not recorded which). The chain joins TRBV4-1 to TRBJ2-7; perhaps TRBD1 as D (6 bases). CDR3 amino acids: CASSMTGSSYEQYF. The CDR3 DNA reads as TGCGCCAGCAGTATGACAGGTTCCTCCTACGAGCAGTACTTC.